Listed below are T cell receptor beta chains from one sample, sequenced in a study of Ad26.COV2.S vaccination and SARS-CoV-2 variants. The assay was immunoSEQ multiplex PCR, and TCRdb's table has in-frame clones only and misses some. The sample records fewer than 500,000 clones, 85% to 90% being singletons. The starting material was peripheral blood, obtained in a trial of Ad26.COV2.S vaccine versus placebo. Receptors originate from a person aged 18 to 59 who received the Ad26.COV2.S COVID-19 vaccine or a placebo. Each CDR3 is given with its conserved first and last residue. Each record gives: J gene, clone size, D gene, V gene, CDR3 DNA, CDR3 protein. D genes are given only for firm matches. Rows may omit the clone size; those that give it use once, few, many or a size class.

J gene: TRBJ2-7; clone size: -; D gene: TRBD2; V gene: TRBV27; CDR3 DNA: TGTGCCAGCAGTTTACGACTAGCGGGGGCCGGCAACTACGAGCAGTACTTC; CDR3 protein: CASSLRLAGAGNYEQYF
J gene: TRBJ1-4; clone size: -; D gene: TRBD1; V gene: TRBV4-1; CDR3 DNA: TGCGCCAGCAGCCAAGGATTCGGACAGGGAGTTCGGCAGGCTAATGAAAAACTGTTTTTT; CDR3 protein: CASSQGFGQGVRQANEKLFF
J gene: TRBJ1-1; clone size: -; D gene: -; V gene: TRBV29-1; CDR3 DNA: TGCAGCGTTGAAGTCCGGGGGAGTAGGGACACTGAAGCTTTCTTT; CDR3 protein: CSVEVRGSRDTEAFF
J gene: TRBJ1-1; clone size: -; D gene: -; V gene: TRBV18; CDR3 DNA: TGTGCCAGCTCACCAGGAGGGTGGGACACTGAAGCTTTCTTT; CDR3 protein: CASSPGGWDTEAFF
J gene: TRBJ1-1; clone size: -; D gene: -; V gene: TRBV6-2/TRBV6-3; CDR3 DNA: TGTGCCAGCAGTTACCCCCCCTCCGGGGCCGTTAAGAATGAAGCTTTCTTT; CDR3 protein: CASSYPPSGAVKNEAFF
J gene: TRBJ1-5; clone size: -; D gene: -; V gene: TRBV19; CDR3 DNA: TGTGCCAGTAGTATCTGGGCCCGTCAGCCCCAGCATTTT; CDR3 protein: CASSIWARQPQHF
J gene: TRBJ1-6; clone size: -; D gene: -; V gene: TRBV9; CDR3 DNA: TGTGCCAGCAGCGCAGAGGGGGACTTTGAATATTCACCCCTCCACTTT; CDR3 protein: CASSAEGDFEYSPLHF
J gene: TRBJ1-2; clone size: -; D gene: -; V gene: TRBV5-1; CDR3 DNA: TGCGCCAGCAGCTTGGACAGGTCCGATCTCAGCTACACCTTC; CDR3 protein: CASSLDRSDLSYTF
J gene: TRBJ2-5; clone size: -; D gene: -; V gene: TRBV21-1; CDR3 DNA: TGTGCCAGCAGGAATCTTTTACAGGGAAACCACCCAAGAGGGACCCAGTACTTC; CDR3 protein: CASRNLLQGNHPRGTQYF
J gene: TRBJ1-5; clone size: -; D gene: -; V gene: TRBV27; CDR3 DNA: TGTGCCAGCAGGGAGATGGGTGTGAACAATCAGCCCCAGCATTTT; CDR3 protein: CASREMGVNNQPQHF
J gene: TRBJ2-1; clone size: -; D gene: TRBD2; V gene: TRBV7-6; CDR3 DNA: TGTGCCAGCAGCTACCGACTAGCGGGGGGTAAGCAGTTCTTC; CDR3 protein: CASSYRLAGGKQFF
J gene: TRBJ1-5; clone size: few; D gene: -; V gene: TRBV20-1; CDR3 DNA: TGCAGTGCTAGTGGACTCAATAATCAGCCCCAGCATTTT; CDR3 protein: CSASGLNNQPQHF
J gene: TRBJ1-5; clone size: -; D gene: -; V gene: TRBV27; CDR3 DNA: TGTGCCAGCAGTTCTCTCAAGGGGGGCAATCAGCCCCAGCATTTT; CDR3 protein: CASSSLKGGNQPQHF
J gene: TRBJ2-3; clone size: -; D gene: -; V gene: TRBV4-2; CDR3 DNA: TGTGCCAGCAGCCCCGAGGGGGGTCGGCGCACAGATACGCAGTATTTT; CDR3 protein: CASSPEGGRRTDTQYF
J gene: TRBJ2-6; clone size: -; D gene: -; V gene: TRBV7-8; CDR3 DNA: TGTGCCAGCAGCTCCCGTGACAGGCATGAGTCTGGGGCCAACGTCCTGACTTTC; CDR3 protein: CASSSRDRHESGANVLTF
J gene: TRBJ1-2; clone size: -; D gene: -; V gene: TRBV6-1; CDR3 DNA: TGTGCCAGCAGTGAAGGGGATGGGAGGGCCACGAAAGGCTACACCTTC; CDR3 protein: CASSEGDGRATKGYTF
J gene: TRBJ1-2; clone size: -; D gene: -; V gene: TRBV19; CDR3 DNA: TGTGCCAGTAGTACGACCCTTAACTATGGCTACACCTTC; CDR3 protein: CASSTTLNYGYTF
J gene: TRBJ1-2; clone size: few; D gene: TRBD1; V gene: TRBV7-9; CDR3 DNA: TGTGCCAGCAGCTTAGGGACAGGCTATGGCTACACCTTC; CDR3 protein: CASSLGTGYGYTF
J gene: TRBJ1-2; clone size: -; D gene: -; V gene: TRBV30; CDR3 DNA: TGCTTATTACCTAACTATGGCTACACCTTC; CDR3 protein: CLLPNYGYTF
J gene: TRBJ1-6; clone size: -; D gene: -; V gene: TRBV7-8; CDR3 DNA: TGTGCCAGCAGCTCCCTGGCTTCACCCCTCCACTTT; CDR3 protein: CASSSLASPLHF
J gene: TRBJ1-2; clone size: -; D gene: -; V gene: TRBV19; CDR3 DNA: TGTGCCAGTAGGCCGGTGCAGGGGTATGGCTACACCTTC; CDR3 protein: CASRPVQGYGYTF
J gene: TRBJ2-3; clone size: once; D gene: TRBD1; V gene: TRBV5-1; CDR3 DNA: TGCGCCAGCGGCAGGGGGAGCACAGATACGCAGTATTTT; CDR3 protein: CASGRGSTDTQYF
J gene: TRBJ1-2; clone size: -; D gene: -; V gene: TRBV27; CDR3 DNA: TGTGCCAGCAGTTTCTCAAGATACTATGGCTACACCTTC; CDR3 protein: CASSFSRYYGYTF
J gene: TRBJ2-2; clone size: -; D gene: -; V gene: TRBV9; CDR3 DNA: TGTGCCAGCAGCGGCCTGATAAACACCGGGGAGCTGTTTTTT; CDR3 protein: CASSGLINTGELFF
J gene: TRBJ1-2; clone size: few; D gene: -; V gene: TRBV11-2; CDR3 DNA: TGTGCCAGCAGCTTAGAGGGAGGGTATGGCTACACCTTC; CDR3 protein: CASSLEGGYGYTF
J gene: TRBJ2-7; clone size: -; D gene: -; V gene: TRBV11-1; CDR3 DNA: TGTGCCAGCAGTATTGCGGGACAGCGGGTCTCCTACGAGCAGTACTTC; CDR3 protein: CASSIAGQRVSYEQYF
J gene: TRBJ1-6; clone size: -; D gene: -; V gene: TRBV5-1; CDR3 DNA: TGCGCCAGCAGCTTGGAGGGACAAAATTCACCCCTCCACTTT; CDR3 protein: CASSLEGQNSPLHF
J gene: TRBJ1-2; clone size: -; D gene: -; V gene: TRBV29-1; CDR3 DNA: TGCAGCGTTGCGGGAGGAGGGGCGGGCTACACCTTC; CDR3 protein: CSVAGGGAGYTF
J gene: TRBJ1-5; clone size: once; D gene: -; V gene: TRBV4-1; CDR3 DNA: TGCGCCAGCAGCCCGTCTGCGGTTCCCAATCAGCCCCAGCATTTT; CDR3 protein: CASSPSAVPNQPQHF
J gene: TRBJ2-1; clone size: once; D gene: TRBD2; V gene: TRBV5-4; CDR3 DNA: TGTGCCAGCAGCCCCGACTCCAGCGGGAGGGCGCATGAGCAGTTCTTC; CDR3 protein: CASSPDSSGRAHEQFF
J gene: TRBJ2-5; clone size: once; D gene: -; V gene: TRBV19; CDR3 DNA: TGTGCCAGTAGTCGGGGCCCCAGGGAGACCCAGTACTTC; CDR3 protein: CASSRGPRETQYF
J gene: TRBJ1-3; clone size: -; D gene: TRBD1; V gene: TRBV10-3; CDR3 DNA: TGTGCCATCAGTGATTACAGGGGGTTGAACTCTGGAAACACCATATATTTT; CDR3 protein: CAISDYRGLNSGNTIYF
J gene: TRBJ1-2; clone size: -; D gene: -; V gene: TRBV2; CDR3 DNA: TGTGCCAGCAGCGCCGGGGCGCGCTATGGCTACACCTTC; CDR3 protein: CASSAGARYGYTF